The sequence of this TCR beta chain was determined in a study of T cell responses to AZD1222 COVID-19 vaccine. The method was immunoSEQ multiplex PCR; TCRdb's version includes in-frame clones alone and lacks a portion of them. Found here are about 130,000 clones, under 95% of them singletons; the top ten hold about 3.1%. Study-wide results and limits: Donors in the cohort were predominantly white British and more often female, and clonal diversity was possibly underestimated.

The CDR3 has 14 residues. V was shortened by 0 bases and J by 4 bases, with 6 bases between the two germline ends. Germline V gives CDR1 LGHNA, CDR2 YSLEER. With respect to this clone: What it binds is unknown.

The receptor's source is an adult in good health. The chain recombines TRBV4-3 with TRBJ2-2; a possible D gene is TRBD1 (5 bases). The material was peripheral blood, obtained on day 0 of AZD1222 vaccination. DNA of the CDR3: TGCGCCAGCAGCCAAGATAGGGGCACCGGGGAGCTGTTTTTT. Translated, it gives CASSQDRGTGELFF.